This entry lists 20 T cell receptor beta chains sequenced from one sample in a study of T cell responses to AZD1222 COVID-19 vaccine. Profiling relied on immunoSEQ multiplex PCR, and the TCRdb table lists in-frame clones only, not all of them. The sample yields about 110,000 clones, around 87% seen once. The input for sequencing was peripheral blood, taken 28 days after the second AZD1222 dose. These TCRs come from an adult who received the AZD1222 COVID-19 vaccine.

The chain combines TRBV15 with TRBJ1-2; 10 positions match TRBD1. The CDR3 spans 14 residues. J gave up 7 bases and V 2 bases, and 4 bases lay outside the gene matches. CDR1 is LNHNV and CDR2 is YYDKDF in the germline V gene (reference sequence). CDR3 amino acids: CATSRRQGAGGYTF. CDR3 nucleotides: TGTGCCACCAGCAGACGACAGGGGGCGGGTGGCTACACCTTC.

The rearrangement links TRBV2 to TRBJ1-1; weak D call: TRBD1 (6 bases). The CDR3 runs to 18 residues. Trimming pared 3 bases from V and 0 bases from J, leaving 20 bases between. Germline CDR1 SNHLY, CDR2 FYNNEI. CDR3: CASSDAHSGHPMNTEAFF. As DNA, the CDR3 is TGTGCCAGCAGTGATGCCCACTCGGGACACCCTATGAACACTGAAGCTTTCTTT.

The rearrangement links TRBV3-1 (or the pseudogene TRBV3-2) to TRBJ2-1, with a tentative D call TRBD2 (6 bases). Trimming cost V 4 bases and J 5 bases, with 12 bases left between them. The germline V gene has CDR1 LGHDT and CDR2 YNNKEL (reference sequence). The CDR3 is 14 residues long. The CDR3 sequence is CASSRGSGHNEQFF. The CDR3 nucleotides read TGTGCCAGCAGCCGGGGAAGCGGGCACAATGAGCAGTTCTTC.

The chain joins TRBV28 to TRBJ2-2; either TRBD1 or TRBD2 may supply D (6 bases each). The germline V gene has CDR1 MDHEN and CDR2 SYDVKM. The CDR3 consists of 12 residues. V shed 6 bases and J shed 7 bases, with 9 bases lying between them. The chain's CDR3 is CASRGGGGELFF. The CDR3 DNA reads TGTGCCAGCAGGGGGGGCGGCGGGGAGCTGTTTTTT.

This chain joins TRBV3-1 (or the pseudogene TRBV3-2) and TRBJ2-2, with 13 nucleotides matching TRBD2. This CDR3 is built from 16 residues. The ends lost 4 bases at V and 4 bases at J; junction bases unmatched: 3. CDR1 is LGHDT and CDR2 is YNNKEL in the germline V gene (reference sequence). The CDR3 loop is CASSPRLAGGTGELFF. The DNA for the CDR3 is TGTGCCAGCAGCCCAAGACTAGCGGGAGGCACCGGGGAGCTGTTTTTT.

The V gene is TRBV11-1, the J gene TRBJ2-5; D perhaps matches TRBD2 (5 bases). CDR3 length: 14 residues. With 5 bases removed from V and 5 bases from J, the gap between germline ends came to 15 bases. The germline CDR1 and CDR2 sequences are SGHAT and FQDESV (reference sequence). CDR3 bases: TGTGCCAGCAGCGGGAGTGGGTCGGAGGAGACCCAGTACTTC. The encoded protein is CASSGSGSEETQYF.

The V gene is TRBV5-8, the J gene TRBJ2-7; a weak D match, TRBD1 (6 bases). The CDR3 has 15 residues. Germline CDR1 is SGHTS and CDR2 is YDEGEE. V gave up 4 bases and J gave up 0 bases, with 14 bases separating them. DNA for the CDR3: TGTGCCAGCAGCATTAGACAGGACAGCTCCTACGAGCAGTACTTC. It is translated as CASSIRQDSSYEQYF. Together with reference TRBV5-8 and TRBJ2-7, the CDR3 gives the full variable domain: EAGVTQSPTHLIKTRGQQATLRCSPISGHTSVYWYQQALGLGLQFLLWYDEGEERNRGNFPPRFSGRQFPNYSSELNVNALELEDSALYLCASSIRQDSSYEQYFGPGTRLTVT.

The rearrangement joins TRBV13 to TRBJ2-3; the match to TRBD2 covers 10 bases. Germline trimming cut 0 bases from V and 5 bases from J; bases unmatched to any gene: 5. CDR1 PRHDT and CDR2 FYEKMQ come from the germline V gene (reference sequence). CDR3 length: 16 residues. CDR3 loop: CASSLGAGGPIDTQYF. The CDR3 DNA reads TGTGCCAGCAGCTTAGGAGCGGGGGGGCCGATAGATACGCAGTATTTT.

The rearrangement joins TRBV7-8 to TRBJ2-1; 12 bases are shared with TRBD2. Per germline, CDR1 SGHVS and CDR2 FQNEAQ. The CDR3 runs 17 residues. The V and J ends lost 1 base and 7 bases, in that order; junction bases with no gene match: 8. The CDR3 here is CASSLVVTSGSLNEQFF. CDR3 DNA sequence: TGTGCCAGCAGCTTAGTCGTGACTAGCGGGAGTCTTAATGAGCAGTTCTTC.

The chain uses TRBV7-2 and TRBJ1-1, with TRBD1 identical over 7 bases. Germline V gene lookup returns CDR1 SGHTA and CDR2 FQGNSA. The CDR3 is made up of 15 amino acids. The junction had 9 bases not matched to a gene; V was cut back by 4 bases and J by 4 bases. CDR3 protein: CASSSSGQRPTEAFF. CDR3 nucleotide sequence: TGTGCCAGCAGCTCCTCGGGACAGCGTCCCACTGAAGCTTTCTTT.

The chain employs TRBV19 and TRBJ2-1, with a tentative D call TRBD1 (7 bases). V was cut by 1 base and J by 4 bases, with 17 bases left in between. This CDR3 spans 17 amino acids. The germline CDR1 and CDR2 sequences are LNHDA and SQIVND (reference sequence). DNA of the CDR3: TGTGCCAGTAGTATAGCCCAGGGGGACTGGGAGTACAATGAGCAGTTCTTC. Residues: CASSIAQGDWEYNEQFF.

The rearrangement joins TRBV28 to TRBJ1-3, with D perhaps matching TRBD1 (6 bases). Between the trimmed V and J ends, which lost 5 bases and 2 bases, there was a span of 13 bases. In germline, CDR1 is MDHEN, CDR2 SYDVKM. The CDR3 loop spans 15 amino acids. CDR3 coding DNA: TGTGCCAGCAGTCCGGGGGCGGCGGCTGGAAACACCATATATTTT. Its protein is CASSPGAAAGNTIYF.

This clone was detected once. This chain joins TRBV21-1 and TRBJ1-3; the DNA was not used to check the table's D call, TRBD1. TRBV21-1 corresponds to a pseudogene. The CDR3 runs to 15 residues. The chain's CDR3 is CASSKDARVGNTIYF. As DNA, the CDR3 is TGTGCCAGCAGCAAAGATGCCAGGGTGGGAAACACCATATATTTT.

This chain connects TRBV29-1 to TRBJ2-2; no clear D gene. The V end was cut by 4 bases, the J end by 0 bases, with 9 bases between. This CDR3 is built from 14 residues. Germline CDR1 and CDR2: SQVTM and ANQGSEA. CDR3 sequence: CSVGLIPNTGELFF. DNA for the CDR3: TGCAGCGTTGGTCTCATCCCGAACACCGGGGAGCTGTTTTTT.

This sequence joins TRBV30 and TRBJ2-2; TRBD1 matches 12 bases. V lost 4 bases, J lost 6 bases, and 3 bases stayed unmatched. The CDR3 runs 14 residues. Per germline, CDR1 GTSNPN and CDR2 SVGIG (reference sequence). CDR3 sequence: CAWKGQGASGELFF. As DNA, the CDR3 is TGTGCCTGGAAGGGACAGGGGGCTTCCGGGGAGCTGTTTTTT.

The V and J genes are TRBV29-1 and TRBJ2-7; 8 bases map to TRBD1. The V and J ends lost 0 bases and 3 bases, in that order; junction bases with no gene match: 4. Germline assignment: CDR1 SQVTM and CDR2 ANQGSEA. This CDR3 has 14 residues. This CDR3 reads CSVEDGDRYYEQYF. The CDR3 nucleotides read TGCAGCGTTGAAGATGGGGACAGGTACTACGAGCAGTACTTC.

The genes are TRBV2 and TRBJ2-3; D unresolved. The germline V and J ends were trimmed by 6 bases and 1 base, with 11 bases remaining between them. From germline, CDR1 is SNHLY and CDR2 FYNNEI. The CDR3 runs to 14 residues. The CDR3 here is CASSGGPRTDTQYF. CDR3 bases: TGTGCCAGCAGCGGCGGCCCCCGCACAGATACGCAGTATTTT.

The chain recombines TRBV5-1 with TRBJ2-7; maybe TRBD1 (6 bases). The CDR3 is 15 amino acids. The germline V and J ends were trimmed by 5 bases and 4 bases, with 19 bases remaining between them. Per germline, CDR1 SGHRS and CDR2 YFSETQ. The CDR3 protein is CASRNMTGSAYEQYF. The CDR3 bases are TGCGCCAGCAGAAATATGACAGGCTCCGCTTACGAGCAGTACTTC.

The rearrangement joins TRBV28 to TRBJ2-2; possibly TRBD1 for D (5 bases). CDR1 is MDHEN, CDR2 SYDVKM, per germline. This CDR3 is 17 amino acids long. With 6 bases removed from V and 0 bases from J, the gap between germline ends came to 17 bases. The CDR3: CASSSGRARTNTGELFF. CDR3 coding DNA: TGTGCCAGCAGCTCCGGCAGGGCGCGGACGAACACCGGGGAGCTGTTTTTT.

The J gene is TRBJ1-5, the V gene TRBV12-5; D perhaps matches TRBD1 (6 bases). CDR1 and CDR2 from the germline V gene are LGHNT and FRNRAP. CDR3 size: 17 residues. The V end lost 0 bases, the J end lost 2 bases, and 14 bases lay between the germline ends. The CDR3 DNA reads TGTGCTAGTGGTTTGGTCCCCAGGGGTAGTGGCAATCAGCCCCAGCATTTT. This translates into CASGLVPRGSGNQPQHF.